The next 8 T cell receptor beta chains were all read from a single sample in a study of Ad26.COV2.S vaccination and SARS-CoV-2 variants. Specified treatment: some 19 received Ad26.COV2.S at low or high dose, single or two shots; 5 received placebo; per-sample allocation not given. After the first vaccine or placebo injection, samples were drawn on day 63. Profiled with immunoSEQ multiplex PCR; TCRdb holds only in-frame clones, not every one. This sample has some 340,000 clones, with 86% found just once. Source: peripheral blood, taken in a trial of Ad26.COV2.S vaccine versus placebo. The receptors shown here come from a person aged 18-60 years who received the Ad26.COV2.S COVID-19 vaccine or a placebo.

The J gene is TRBJ2-5, the V gene TRBV19, with D uncertain. The CDR3 covers 15 residues. V was cut by 4 bases and J by 1 base, with 13 bases left in between. Germline V gene sequence: CDR1 LNHDA, CDR2 SQIVND (reference sequence). The DNA of the CDR3 is TGTGCCAGTAGTAGGTTAGCTTCGATCCAAGAGACCCAGTACTTC. Translation: CASSRLASIQETQYF.

This CDR3 is CASSATGWFDEQFF. The DNA of the CDR3 is TGTGCCAGCAGCGCGACAGGGTGGTTCGATGAGCAGTTCTTC. This rearrangement joins TRBV9 to TRBJ2-1; 7 positions match TRBD1. The V and J ends lost 3 bases and 8 bases, in that order; junction bases with no gene match: 8. The CDR3 length is 14 residues. Germline-derived CDR1 and CDR2 are SGDLS and YYNGEE.

The J gene is TRBJ2-5, the V gene TRBV7-2, with D possibly called TRBD1 or TRBD2 (6 bases each). The CDR3 has 17 amino acids. Per germline, CDR1 SGHTA and CDR2 FQGNSA. V lost 1 base, J lost 5 bases, and 20 bases lay in between. The CDR3, as DNA: TGTGCCAGCAGCTTAGGACAGGCCTCGAGGGGGGCGGAGACCCAGTACTTC. The encoded protein is CASSLGQASRGAETQYF.

A single count supports this clone. The genes are TRBV7-2 and TRBJ2-3; 7 nucleotides agree with TRBD1. Trimming took 5 bases from V and 7 from J; bases not matched to a gene: 12. The CDR3 consists of 15 residues. The germline CDR1 and CDR2 sequences are SGHTA and FQGNSA. The CDR3 DNA sequence: TGTGCCAGCAGCCCGGGACAGCCTCTCGCGAATACGCAGTATTTT. Protein: CASSPGQPLANTQYF.

As regards this clone: The same CDR3 arises from other DNA sequences in this sample as well. The chain links TRBV19 to TRBJ2-5; D is ambiguous. Germline V gene sequence: CDR1 LNHDA, CDR2 SQIVND (reference sequence). The CDR3 consists of 11 residues. V dropped 7 bases and J dropped 5 bases, with 8 bases sitting between them. The DNA of the CDR3 is TGTGCCAGTACCCTGGGGGAGACCCAGTACTTC. This codes for CASTLGETQYF.

The chain has TRBV5-4 and TRBJ1-2, with TRBD1 as a possible D gene (5 bases). From germline, CDR1 is SGHNT and CDR2 YYREEE (reference sequence). V lost 3 bases to trimming and J lost 6 bases, with 18 bases between them. This CDR3 contains 15 residues. The CDR3 spells CASSSGTIRGHGYTF. CDR3 in DNA: TGTGCCAGCAGCTCCGGGACGATTCGGGGCCATGGCTACACCTTC.

A note on this clone: This sample also contains other DNA sequences that code for the same CDR3. This chain joins TRBV9 and TRBJ2-7; 8 nucleotides agree with TRBD1. J gave up 7 bases and V 0 bases, and 12 bases lay outside the gene matches. This CDR3 contains 16 residues. Germline V lookup: CDR1 SGDLS, CDR2 YYNGEE. The chain's CDR3 is CASSVGVGQGRREQYF. CDR3 DNA: TGTGCCAGCAGCGTAGGGGTTGGACAGGGTAGGAGGGAGCAGTACTTC.

This rearrangement joins TRBV21-1 to TRBJ1-3; the D call in the table, TRBD1, was not verified against the DNA. TRBV21-1 is a pseudogene segment. This CDR3 contains 15 residues. Written as DNA, the CDR3 is TGTGCCAGCAGCAAGGGACAGGGCGGTGGAAACACCATATATTTT. Translation gives CASSKGQGGGNTIYF.